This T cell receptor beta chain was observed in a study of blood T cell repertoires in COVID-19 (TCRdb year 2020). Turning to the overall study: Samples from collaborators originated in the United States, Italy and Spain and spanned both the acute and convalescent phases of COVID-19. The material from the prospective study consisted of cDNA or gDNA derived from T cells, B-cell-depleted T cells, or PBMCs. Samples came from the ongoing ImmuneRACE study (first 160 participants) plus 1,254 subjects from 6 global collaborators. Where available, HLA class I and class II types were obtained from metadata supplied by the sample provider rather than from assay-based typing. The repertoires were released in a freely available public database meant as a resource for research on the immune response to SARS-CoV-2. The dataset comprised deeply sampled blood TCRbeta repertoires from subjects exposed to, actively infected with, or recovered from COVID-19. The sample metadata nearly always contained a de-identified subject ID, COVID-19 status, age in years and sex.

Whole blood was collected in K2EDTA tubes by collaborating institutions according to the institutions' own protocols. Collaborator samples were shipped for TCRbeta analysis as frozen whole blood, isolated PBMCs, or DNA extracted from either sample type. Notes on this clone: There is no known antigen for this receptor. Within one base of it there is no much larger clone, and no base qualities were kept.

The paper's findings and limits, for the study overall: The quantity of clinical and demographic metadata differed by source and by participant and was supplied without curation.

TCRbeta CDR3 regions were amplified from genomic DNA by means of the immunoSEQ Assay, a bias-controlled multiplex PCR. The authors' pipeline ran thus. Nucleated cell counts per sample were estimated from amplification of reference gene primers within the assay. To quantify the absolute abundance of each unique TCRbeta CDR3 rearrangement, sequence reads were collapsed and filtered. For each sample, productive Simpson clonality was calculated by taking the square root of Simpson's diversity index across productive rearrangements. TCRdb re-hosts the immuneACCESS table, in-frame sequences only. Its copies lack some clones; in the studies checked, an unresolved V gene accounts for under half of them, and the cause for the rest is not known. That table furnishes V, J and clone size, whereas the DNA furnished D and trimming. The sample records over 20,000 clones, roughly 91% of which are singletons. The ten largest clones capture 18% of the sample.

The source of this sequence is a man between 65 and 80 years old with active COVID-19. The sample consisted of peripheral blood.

This receptor carries the CDR3 CAIRQGDAGDTIYF. In nucleotide form, the sequence is TGTGCCATCAGGCAGGGTGATGCTGGTGACACCATATATTTT. In this chain, TRBV10-3 is recombined with TRBJ1-3; the D segment could be TRBD1, given 5 matching bases. V was cut back by 6 bases and J by 8 bases, leaving a gap of 17 bases between them. Measured from the cysteine to the phenylalanine, the CDR3 is 14 residues long. Only the CDR3 region is kept as DNA, spanning 42 bases read in frame from base 1. CDR1 and CDR2 are drawn from the germline V gene: ENHRY, SYGVKD.